Listed below are T cell receptor beta chains from one sample, sequenced in a study of T cells in narcolepsy. Sequencing was performed with immunoSEQ multiplex PCR; in TCRdb, only in-frame clones are kept and a portion is missing. The sample gives about 40,000 clones, approximately 90% of which show up once; roughly 1.2% is in the top ten. Sequencing was performed on CD45RA- memory CD4+ T cells from PBMCs. Receptors originate from a human donor with narcolepsy. CDR3s include the opening cysteine and the closing phenylalanine or tryptophan. The order of the fields is V gene, clone size, D gene, J gene, CDR3 DNA, CDR3 protein. D genes are given only for firm matches. Only some rows state a clone size, as once, few, many or a class for expanded clones.

v_call: TRBV21-1
clone_size: -
d_call: -
j_call: TRBJ2-7
cdr3_nt: TGTGCCAGCAGCAAATGGGGACTAGCGGGAGACTACGAGCAGTACTTC
cdr3_aa: CASSKWGLAGDYEQYF

v_call: TRBV5-4
clone_size: -
d_call: -
j_call: TRBJ1-1
cdr3_nt: TGTGCCAGCAGCTCCACGAACACTGAAGCTTTCTTT
cdr3_aa: CASSSTNTEAFF

v_call: TRBV6-5
clone_size: -
d_call: -
j_call: TRBJ2-7
cdr3_nt: TGTGCCAGCAGCCGAGGACAATTCTACGAGCAGTACTTC
cdr3_aa: CASSRGQFYEQYF

v_call: TRBV12-5
clone_size: -
d_call: TRBD2
j_call: TRBJ2-1
cdr3_nt: TGTGCTAGTGGTTCGAGGGGAGCGGGAGGGATCTACAATGAGCAGTTCTTC
cdr3_aa: CASGSRGAGGIYNEQFF

v_call: TRBV11-2
clone_size: few
d_call: -
j_call: TRBJ1-2
cdr3_nt: TGTGCCAGCAGCTTAAATCCCGAATATGGCTACACCTTC
cdr3_aa: CASSLNPEYGYTF

v_call: TRBV30
clone_size: -
d_call: -
j_call: TRBJ1-1
cdr3_nt: TGTGCCTGGAGTATTGACAGCCCGAACACTGAAGCTTTCTTT
cdr3_aa: CAWSIDSPNTEAFF

v_call: TRBV5-6
clone_size: few
d_call: -
j_call: TRBJ1-2
cdr3_nt: TGTGCCAGCAGAACCGGAGCGGGGGGCCTTTATGGCTACACCTTC
cdr3_aa: CASRTGAGGLYGYTF

v_call: TRBV7-7
clone_size: once
d_call: -
j_call: TRBJ2-1
cdr3_nt: TGTGCTAGCAGCTTAGGCGTAGATCCAAAAAATGAGCAGTTCTTC
cdr3_aa: CASSLGVDPKNEQFF

v_call: TRBV5-1
clone_size: -
d_call: TRBD1
j_call: TRBJ2-7
cdr3_nt: TGCGCCAGCAGCCAGGACACAGGGGCCTACGAGCAGTACTTC
cdr3_aa: CASSQDTGAYEQYF

v_call: TRBV19
clone_size: -
d_call: -
j_call: TRBJ2-5
cdr3_nt: TGTGCCAGTAGTATCTCTCGACTAGGAGGGGAGACCCAGTACTTC
cdr3_aa: CASSISRLGGETQYF

v_call: TRBV29-1
clone_size: -
d_call: -
j_call: TRBJ2-7
cdr3_nt: TGCAGCGTTGAAAGTCAGGGGATCCACGAGCAGTACTTC
cdr3_aa: CSVESQGIHEQYF

v_call: TRBV2
clone_size: -
d_call: TRBD1
j_call: TRBJ1-5
cdr3_nt: TGTGCCAGCAGGGGACAGGGGAATAGCAATCAGCCCCAGCATTTT
cdr3_aa: CASRGQGNSNQPQHF

v_call: TRBV10-2
clone_size: -
d_call: -
j_call: TRBJ1-1
cdr3_nt: TGCGCCAGCAGTGCATATTCTCTGACAGTGAACACTGAAGCTTTCTTT
cdr3_aa: CASSAYSLTVNTEAFF

v_call: TRBV15
clone_size: -
d_call: TRBD1
j_call: TRBJ1-5
cdr3_nt: TGTGCCACCAGCAGCATACAGGGGGCGCGGGGGAATCAGCCCCAGCATTTT
cdr3_aa: CATSSIQGARGNQPQHF

v_call: TRBV7-2
clone_size: -
d_call: TRBD1
j_call: TRBJ1-1
cdr3_nt: TGTGCCAGCAGCCCCCAACAGGGGGCGGGTGAAGCTTTCTTT
cdr3_aa: CASSPQQGAGEAFF

v_call: TRBV5-1
clone_size: -
d_call: TRBD2
j_call: TRBJ2-3
cdr3_nt: TGCGCCAGCAGCTGGGGACTAGCGGGATTTACAGATACGCAGTATTTT
cdr3_aa: CASSWGLAGFTDTQYF

v_call: TRBV5-1
clone_size: -
d_call: -
j_call: TRBJ2-7
cdr3_nt: TGCGCCAGCAGCTTGTTCCAGCTCCGAGCCCCTAACGAGCAGTACTTC
cdr3_aa: CASSLFQLRAPNEQYF

v_call: TRBV27
clone_size: -
d_call: TRBD1
j_call: TRBJ2-1
cdr3_nt: TGTGCCAGCAGTCAGGACAGGGCTTTGTACAATGAGCAGTTCTTC
cdr3_aa: CASSQDRALYNEQFF

v_call: TRBV6-5
clone_size: -
d_call: -
j_call: TRBJ1-1
cdr3_nt: TGTGCCAGCAGTTACCTCCTTGGGAACACTGAAGCTTTCTTT
cdr3_aa: CASSYLLGNTEAFF

v_call: TRBV5-6
clone_size: few
d_call: TRBD1
j_call: TRBJ1-1
cdr3_nt: TGTGCCAGCAGCTTACAGGGGCCCACTGAAGCTTTCTTT
cdr3_aa: CASSLQGPTEAFF

v_call: TRBV2
clone_size: -
d_call: TRBD1
j_call: TRBJ2-1
cdr3_nt: TGTGCCAGCAGGCCGGGACAGTCCCTCAATGAGCAGTTCTTC
cdr3_aa: CASRPGQSLNEQFF

v_call: TRBV6-4
clone_size: -
d_call: TRBD1
j_call: TRBJ2-5
cdr3_nt: TGTGCCAGCAGTGACCTACTGGGACAGGGACGTAATAGAGAGACCCAGTACTTC
cdr3_aa: CASSDLLGQGRNRETQYF

v_call: TRBV7-6
clone_size: -
d_call: -
j_call: TRBJ2-5
cdr3_nt: TGTGCCAGCAGCTTAGGGAGCGGTACAGAGACCCAGTACTTC
cdr3_aa: CASSLGSGTETQYF

v_call: TRBV6-5
clone_size: -
d_call: TRBD1
j_call: TRBJ2-1
cdr3_nt: TGTGCCACCAGGGGGAACAATGAGCAGTTCTTC
cdr3_aa: CATRGNNEQFF

v_call: TRBV19
clone_size: few
d_call: -
j_call: TRBJ2-1
cdr3_nt: TGTGCCAGCAGGGACAATGAGCAGTTCTTC
cdr3_aa: CASRDNEQFF

v_call: TRBV19
clone_size: -
d_call: TRBD2
j_call: TRBJ2-1
cdr3_nt: TGTGCCACGTCCGGGACTAGTGTTTCCAATGAGCAGTTCTTC
cdr3_aa: CATSGTSVSNEQFF

v_call: TRBV19
clone_size: -
d_call: -
j_call: TRBJ2-7
cdr3_nt: TGTGCCAGTAGTATTGCACAGACACCAGCCCACGAGCAGTACTTC
cdr3_aa: CASSIAQTPAHEQYF

v_call: TRBV18
clone_size: -
d_call: -
j_call: TRBJ1-1
cdr3_nt: TGTGCCAGCTCACCGGGGGACACTGAAGCTTTCTTT
cdr3_aa: CASSPGDTEAFF

v_call: TRBV18
clone_size: -
d_call: -
j_call: TRBJ2-5
cdr3_nt: TGTGCCAGCTCCGTCACGCCAGGGGAGACCCAGTACTTC
cdr3_aa: CASSVTPGETQYF

v_call: TRBV13
clone_size: -
d_call: -
j_call: TRBJ2-7
cdr3_nt: TGTGCCAGCAGCCCCCTAAGGGGCGAGCAGTACTTC
cdr3_aa: CASSPLRGEQYF

v_call: TRBV7-8
clone_size: -
d_call: -
j_call: TRBJ1-3
cdr3_nt: TGTGCCAGCAGCTCAACAGGGTCGGGCTCTGGAAACACCATATATTTT
cdr3_aa: CASSSTGSGSGNTIYF

v_call: TRBV5-1
clone_size: -
d_call: -
j_call: TRBJ2-3
cdr3_nt: TGCGCCAGCAGCTTTCTCCACGCAGAGGACACGCAGTATTTT
cdr3_aa: CASSFLHAEDTQYF

v_call: TRBV10-3
clone_size: -
d_call: -
j_call: TRBJ2-7
cdr3_nt: TGTGCCCCCAGGCGGGGCCCACCCTACGAGCAGTACTTC
cdr3_aa: CAPRRGPPYEQYF

v_call: TRBV5-4
clone_size: once
d_call: TRBD2
j_call: TRBJ2-3
cdr3_nt: TGTGCCAGCGGAGCAACATCCCAAAGCGGGGGTGCAGATACGCAGTATTTT
cdr3_aa: CASGATSQSGGADTQYF

v_call: TRBV6-1
clone_size: -
d_call: -
j_call: TRBJ1-2
cdr3_nt: TGTGCCAGCAGTGAATATGGGGGGGCGAATTCGCGAGGCTACACCTTC
cdr3_aa: CASSEYGGANSRGYTF

v_call: TRBV30
clone_size: once
d_call: TRBD2
j_call: TRBJ2-7
cdr3_nt: TGTGCCATCGGGGGGAGAGGCGAGCAGTACTTC
cdr3_aa: CAIGGRGEQYF

v_call: TRBV19
clone_size: -
d_call: TRBD2
j_call: TRBJ2-5
cdr3_nt: TGTGCCAGTAGTCGGACCGGGACTATCGGAGAGACCCAGTACTTC
cdr3_aa: CASSRTGTIGETQYF

v_call: TRBV7-2
clone_size: -
d_call: -
j_call: TRBJ1-1
cdr3_nt: TGTGCCAGCAGTAAGGGTCTGAACACTGAAGCTTTCTTT
cdr3_aa: CASSKGLNTEAFF

v_call: TRBV6-1
clone_size: -
d_call: -
j_call: TRBJ2-7
cdr3_nt: TGTGCCAGCACTCCTAGCGACCCTGGGCGGGAGCAGTACTTC
cdr3_aa: CASTPSDPGREQYF

v_call: TRBV5-1
clone_size: -
d_call: -
j_call: TRBJ2-2
cdr3_nt: TGCGCCAGCAGCTTGGTGGGGCCGGGCACCGGGGAGCTGTTTTTT
cdr3_aa: CASSLVGPGTGELFF

v_call: TRBV13
clone_size: -
d_call: -
j_call: TRBJ1-2
cdr3_nt: TGTGCCAGCAGCTTAGAGTACGGCAGGCTATCCGAGGGGGTGTACTATGGCTACACCTTC
cdr3_aa: CASSLEYGRLSEGVYYGYTF

v_call: TRBV11-3
clone_size: -
d_call: -
j_call: TRBJ1-4
cdr3_nt: TGTGCCAGCAGCTTTAGTCGGATTAATGAAAAACTGTTTTTT
cdr3_aa: CASSFSRINEKLFF

v_call: TRBV29-1
clone_size: -
d_call: TRBD1
j_call: TRBJ2-7
cdr3_nt: TGCAGCGTTGCGACAGGGCCCTACTACGAGCAGTACTTC
cdr3_aa: CSVATGPYYEQYF

v_call: TRBV7-9
clone_size: -
d_call: -
j_call: TRBJ1-6
cdr3_nt: TGTGCCAGCAGCTCTGAGTTTTCACCCCTCCACTTT
cdr3_aa: CASSSEFSPLHF

v_call: TRBV28
clone_size: few
d_call: -
j_call: TRBJ1-1
cdr3_nt: TGTGCCAGCTTAACTAGCGGTAACACTGAAGCTTTCTTT
cdr3_aa: CASLTSGNTEAFF

v_call: TRBV28
clone_size: -
d_call: TRBD1
j_call: TRBJ1-2
cdr3_nt: TGTGCCAGCAGTTCCTCTGGACAGGGGGCTTTCTATGGCTACACCTTC
cdr3_aa: CASSSSGQGAFYGYTF

v_call: TRBV7-2
clone_size: -
d_call: TRBD2
j_call: TRBJ2-7
cdr3_nt: TGTGCCAGCAGCTTAGATAGCGGGGGGGCCTACGAGCAGTACTTC
cdr3_aa: CASSLDSGGAYEQYF

v_call: TRBV10-2
clone_size: -
d_call: TRBD2
j_call: TRBJ2-1
cdr3_nt: TGCGCCAGCAGGGGAACCAGCGGGAGGGGTTACAATGAGCAGTTCTTC
cdr3_aa: CASRGTSGRGYNEQFF

v_call: TRBV10-3
clone_size: once
d_call: TRBD1
j_call: TRBJ2-7
cdr3_nt: TGTGCGACTGAGGGCGAGGGGGCCCACGAGCAGTACTTC
cdr3_aa: CATEGEGAHEQYF

v_call: TRBV29-1
clone_size: -
d_call: -
j_call: TRBJ2-7
cdr3_nt: TGCAGCGTTGGGGGTAAGGGGTACGAGCAGTACTTC
cdr3_aa: CSVGGKGYEQYF

v_call: TRBV6-5
clone_size: -
d_call: -
j_call: TRBJ2-7
cdr3_nt: TGTGCCAGCAGTTTTGCTTCGCTTGGAGGCGAGCAGTACTTC
cdr3_aa: CASSFASLGGEQYF

v_call: TRBV11-2
clone_size: -
d_call: -
j_call: TRBJ2-2
cdr3_nt: TGTGCCAGCAGCTTAGCAGGTGCCGGGGAGCTGTTTTTT
cdr3_aa: CASSLAGAGELFF